This T cell receptor (beta chain) stems from a study of shared clonotypes between healthy human individuals. Whole-study results and caveats: Deeper or shallower sequencing was expected to change how clonotypes are shared among donors.

Adults of Caucasian background living in Nashville, Tennessee made up all donors. With respect to this clone: What it recognizes is unknown.

The method was immunoSEQ multiplex PCR; TCRdb's version includes in-frame clones alone and lacks a portion of them. The top ten clones hold less than 0.15% of a sample with some 2,400,000 clones, 90% to 97% of them seen once. This clonotype was sampled from a man aged 18 to 35 in good health. Sequenced input: naive CD4+ T cells sorted from blood. The sample's subset: CD45RA+ positively selected.

Here the CDR3 DNA reads TGTGCCAGCAGCTTGGACCGACGAGGCGGGAGGGGAGATACGCAGTATTTT. Residues: CASSLDRRGGRGDTQYF. V and J are TRBV5-4 and TRBJ2-3; 9 bases agree with TRBD2. CDR1 and CDR2 (germline): SGHNT, YYREEE (reference sequence). The trim removed 0 bases at V and 5 bases at J, leaving 10 bases unmatched. CDR3 length equals 17 residues.